The sequence of this TCR beta chain was determined in a study of blood T cell repertoires in COVID-19. Across the whole study: Nucleic acid was either cDNA or gDNA, and it came from T cells, B-cell-depleted T cells, or PBMCs.

V gave up 10 bases and J gave up 5 bases, with 26 bases separating them. This CDR3 has 16 amino acids. CDR1 and CDR2 from the germline V gene are LNHDA and SQIVND (reference sequence). Assay used: immunoSEQ multiplex PCR; TCRdb lists only in-frame clones, some missing. The profile shows a few hundred thousand clones, approximately 90% of them singletons. The source of this sequence is a woman aged 45-59 years with active or convalescent COVID-19. The chain carries TRBV19 and TRBJ1-2; D might be TRBD1 (5 bases). Sequenced material: peripheral blood. In DNA form, the CDR3 reads TGTGCCACCCTTGGGATGTCGACACGGGACTATTATGGCTACACCTTC. This encodes CATLGMSTRDYYGYTF.